This passage covers 2 T cell receptor beta chains from one sample sequenced in a study of vaccination effects on CD4 cells after COVID-19. The method was immunoSEQ multiplex PCR; TCRdb's version includes in-frame clones alone and lacks a portion of them. The data show more than 35,000 clones, about 70% seen once. No antigen is known for these receptors. Sequencing was preceded by expansion of antigen-specific CD4+ T cells with viral peptide pools in the ViraFEST assay. Following an approximately eleven-day culture, CD4+ T cells were purified. Vaccine recipients, nucleocapsid antibody negative, had no prior SARS-CoV-2 infection. The sequenced sample was CD4+ T cells from PBMCs cultured with HCoV-OC43 spike peptides, obtained before COVID-19 vaccination. As for subset: HCoV-OC43 spike overlapping peptide pool stimulation. The receptors derive from a human donor who received a COVID-19 vaccine.

The chain couples TRBV4-1 to TRBJ1-2, with 7 nucleotides matching TRBD1. Germline V CDR1 and CDR2: MGHRA, YSYEKL. Trimming at V came to 1 base and at J to 0 bases, leaving 11 bases not matched to a gene. The CDR3 is 18 amino acids. The CDR3 DNA sequence: TGCGCCAGCAGCCAAGGAAGACAGGGCCAACGATCTAACTATGGCTACACCTTC. Translated, it gives CASSQGRQGQRSNYGYTF.

V gene TRBV12-3 or TRBV12-4 combines with J gene TRBJ2-5, with D possibly matching TRBD2 (6 bases). The V gene lost 5 bases and the J gene lost 5 bases, with 12 bases spanning the gap. This CDR3 contains 13 residues. CDR3 DNA sequence: TGTGCCAGCAGTAGGGGAGGAGGGGAGACCCAGTACTTC. Residues: CASSRGGGETQYF.